This record looks at one TCR beta chain sequence and its context. Its antigen remains unknown. These data belong to a study of T cell repertoires in cytomegalovirus infection. Study-wide context: CMV epitopes that were recently identified and HLA-C-restricted were used alongside well-studied HLA-B-restricted ones. From public TCR beta signatures came an indication of both CMV infection and matching HLA type.

General study findings and limits: In two of eight donors, the top clonotype was HLA-C-restricted CMV-specific.

The CDR3 consists of 15 residues. V dropped 3 bases and J dropped 5 bases, with 17 bases sitting between them. The germline V gene encodes CDR1 DFQATT and CDR2 SNEGSKA (reference sequence). TCRdb processed the reads anew with MiXCR; each CDR3 protein has one entry. This sample has about 920,000 distinct CDR3 sequences, with 25% to 40% found just once. The chain employs TRBV20-1 and TRBJ1-5, with D possibly TRBD1 on 5 matching bases. The receptor was isolated from a human donor in good health (CMV status not recorded). Some clones in this sample may be carry-over from other donors' samples. The specimen comprised cultured CD8+ T cells from PBMCs, sampled from culture after CMV antigen stimulation. The CDR3 spells CSASPYDDSYQPQHF. As DNA, the CDR3 is TGCAGTGCTAGCCCATATGACGACAGCTATCAGCCCCAGCATTTT.